The 28 T cell receptor beta chains below all came from one sample that was sequenced in a study of cytomegalovirus exposure and HLA in healthy donors. This PCR relied on a set of 60 Vbeta primers and 13 Jbeta primers. Here immunoSEQ multiplex PCR was the method, and the copy in TCRdb shows in-frame clones only, minus some. The data hold some 200,000 clones, with around 79% observed a single time. The sequencing sample was made of PBMCs. These receptors were taken from a male donor in good health and CMV-seropositive.

The rearrangement links TRBV7-2 to TRBJ1-2; D call uncertain. The CDR3 has 15 amino acids. The V gene lost 6 bases and the J gene lost 1 base, with 15 bases spanning the gap. The germline gives CDR1 SGHTA, CDR2 FQGNSA. The CDR3 nucleotides are TGTGCCAGCAGACCCGACATATCGAGTAACTATGGCTACACCTTC. Its translation is CASRPDISSNYGYTF. The full variable domain, rest sourced from reference TRBV7-2 and TRBJ1-2, is GAGVSQSPSNKVTEKGKDVELRCDPISGHTALYWYRQSLGQGLEFLIYFQGNSAPDKSGLPSDRFSAERTGGSVSTLTIQRTQQEDSAVYLCASRPDISSNYGYTFGSGTRLTVV.

The V and J genes are TRBV5-5 and TRBJ2-1, with TRBD2 matching 9 bases. Germline V gene sequence: CDR1 SGHKS, CDR2 YYEKEE (reference sequence). The CDR3 is 15 residues long. J lost 8 bases, V lost 7 bases, and 13 bases had no gene match. The CDR3 DNA reads TGTGCCAGCCAAGTAGCGGGAGATTTATCATATGAGCAGTTCTTC. Its translation is CASQVAGDLSYEQFF.

The chain links TRBV19 to TRBJ2-3; D call uncertain. Trimming removed 1 base at V and 6 bases at J, with 5 bases between. The CDR3 is 12 residues long. CDR1 LNHDA and CDR2 SQIVND come from the germline V gene (reference sequence). In DNA, the CDR3 is TGTGCCAGTAGTATAGGGCGGGATACGCAGTATTTT. Amino acids: CASSIGRDTQYF.

The V call is TRBV9, the J call TRBJ2-7, with 8 bases identical to TRBD2. The CDR3 runs to 15 residues. With 4 bases clipped from V and 4 bases from J, the junction kept 10 bases outside the gene matches. Germline V gives CDR1 SGDLS, CDR2 YYNGEE. CDR3 sequence reads: CASSPTSGQAYEQYF. The CDR3, as DNA: TGTGCCAGCAGCCCAACTAGCGGACAAGCGTACGAGCAGTACTTC.

The V gene is TRBV27, the J gene TRBJ2-6; TRBD1 agrees at 10 bases. This CDR3 spans 19 amino acids. CDR1 and CDR2 from the germline V gene are MNHEY and SMNVEV (reference sequence). Unmatched junction bases numbered 9, after V lost 4 bases and J lost 0 bases. The CDR3 coding sequence is TGTGCCAGCAGTTCCCTAGGGACAGGGGCCATCTCTGGGGCCAACGTCCTGACTTTC. This sequence encodes CASSSLGTGAISGANVLTF.

V usage is TRBV6-1 and J usage is TRBJ1-2, with 8 bases aligning to TRBD1. The CDR3 has 13 residues. Germline V gene lookup returns CDR1 MNHNS and CDR2 SASEGT. The V segment lost 3 bases and the J segment 3 bases; nucleotides outside the gene matches: 0. CDR3 DNA sequence: TGTGCCAGCAGTGAGACAGGGGACTATGGCTACACCTTC. Translating gives CASSETGDYGYTF.

The rearrangement joins TRBV7-3 to TRBJ2-3; the D gene is possibly TRBD2 (6 bases). The germline gives CDR1 SGHTA, CDR2 FQGTGA. V lost 5 bases and J 9 bases, leaving 12 bases between the germline ends. There are 12 residues in the CDR3. CDR3 bases: TGTGCCAGCAGCCTGAGGGGAGGAACGCAGTATTTT. The encoded protein is CASSLRGGTQYF.

This chain links TRBV7-9 with TRBJ1-6; D ambiguous. CDR1 is SEHNR and CDR2 is FQNEAQ in the germline V gene (reference sequence). The CDR3 runs 14 residues. V shed 5 bases and J shed 6 bases, with 11 bases lying between them. The CDR3 here is CASSKPQVNSPLHF. CDR3 nucleotides: TGTGCCAGCAGCAAGCCTCAGGTTAATTCACCCCTCCACTTT.

This clone came up a few times. This chain links TRBV4-2 with TRBJ2-5; D gene unclear. This CDR3 region has 14 residues. Germline-derived CDR1 and CDR2 are LGHNA and YNFKEQ. The ends were cut back, 0 bases at V and 4 bases at J, with 9 bases in the middle. CDR3 in amino acids: CASSQDPSVETQYF. The CDR3 DNA is TGTGCCAGCAGCCAAGATCCCTCCGTAGAGACCCAGTACTTC.

The J gene is TRBJ2-5, the V gene TRBV5-1; tentative D call: TRBD2 (7 bases). V was pared by 0 bases and J by 6 bases, with 18 bases between. CDR1 is SGHRS, CDR2 YFSETQ, per germline. This CDR3 has 16 amino acids. The CDR3: CASSLGFNREGKTQYF. CDR3 in DNA: TGCGCCAGCAGCTTGGGATTTAACAGGGAGGGGAAGACCCAGTACTTC.

This clone came up a few times. The rearrangement links TRBV18 to TRBJ1-1; unclear D gene. V lost 3 bases, J lost 0 bases, and 5 bases lay in between. The CDR3 loop spans 13 amino acids. The germline gives CDR1 KGHSH, CDR2 LQKENI. The CDR3 here is CASSPALNTEAFF. CDR3 nucleotide sequence: TGTGCCAGCTCACCGGCTTTGAACACTGAAGCTTTCTTT.

The chain employs TRBV9 and TRBJ2-7; D is perhaps TRBD2 (6 bases). The CDR3 totals 14 residues. Deletions cut 4 bases from V and 2 bases from J, with 13 bases between. Germline CDR1 is SGDLS and CDR2 is YYNGEE. In DNA, the CDR3 is TGTGCCAGCAGCCCCTACCCGGGGGCCTACGAGCAGTACTTC. Translated, it gives CASSPYPGAYEQYF.

The rearrangement uses TRBV9 and TRBJ2-3, with 14 bases that match TRBD2. The CDR3 spans 16 residues. Germline-derived CDR1 and CDR2 are SGDLS and YYNGEE. Unmatched junction bases numbered 5, after V lost 4 bases and J lost 4 bases. CDR3 sequence: CASSSGTSGSSDTQYF. The CDR3 DNA is TGTGCCAGCAGCTCTGGGACTAGCGGGAGTTCAGATACGCAGTATTTT.

The chain combines TRBV5-6 with TRBJ2-4; a possible D gene is TRBD1 (6 bases). Trimming removed 3 bases at V and 6 bases at J, with 16 bases between. This CDR3 spans 15 amino acids. Germline values: CDR1 SGHDT, CDR2 YYEEEE. The CDR3 reads CASSSPDRLLNIQYF. The CDR3 coding sequence is TGTGCCAGCAGCTCACCCGACAGGCTATTAAACATTCAGTACTTC.

This clone was recorded a few times. The chain is built from TRBV2 and TRBJ2-3; D possibly corresponds to TRBD2 (5 bases). Germline V gene sequence: CDR1 SNHLY, CDR2 FYNNEI. The CDR3 has 12 residues. Deletions cut 6 bases from V and 10 bases from J, with 14 bases between. CDR3 DNA sequence: TGTGCCAGCAGCGGACTTGGGTCGCCGCAGTATTTT. It translates to CASSGLGSPQYF.

The chain combines TRBV18 with TRBJ2-7; 8 bases fit TRBD1. J lost 3 bases, V lost 1 base, and 11 bases had no gene match. Germline CDR1 reads KGHSH; CDR2 reads LQKENI. The CDR3 runs 17 residues. The CDR3 is CASSPLASGTGLYEQYF. The CDR3 DNA sequence: TGTGCCAGCTCACCACTTGCCTCCGGGACAGGCCTCTACGAGCAGTACTTC.

A word on this clone: Other nucleotide sequences from this sample produce the same CDR3. V usage is TRBV5-1 and J usage is TRBJ1-5, with no clear D. The V end lost 0 bases, the J end lost 5 bases, and 6 bases lay between the germline ends. The CDR3 loop spans 13 amino acids. Germline CDR1 reads SGHRS; CDR2 reads YFSETQ. CDR3 residues: CASSLAGDQPQHF. CDR3 DNA sequence: TGCGCCAGCAGCTTGGCAGGCGATCAGCCCCAGCATTTT.

The rearrangement links TRBV11-2 to TRBJ2-7, with TRBD1 as a possible D gene (5 bases). The CDR3 is 14 amino acids. CDR1 and CDR2 from the germline V gene are SGHAT and FQNNGV. V was pared by 8 bases and J by 1 base, with 15 bases between. CDR3 DNA: TGTGCCAGCTCCCCCATGGGGCGATCCTACGAGCAGTACTTC. Its protein product is CASSPMGRSYEQYF.

The count of this clone is one. This chain links TRBV19 with TRBJ2-1, with 11 bases that match TRBD2. Trimming at V came to 8 bases and at J to 10 bases, leaving 13 bases not matched to a gene. Germline assignment: CDR1 LNHDA and CDR2 SQIVND (reference sequence). There are 15 residues in the CDR3. CDR3 region: CASDTSGGAGNEQFF. The CDR3 DNA is TGTGCCAGTGACACTAGCGGGGGTGCCGGTAACGAGCAGTTCTTC.

The chain carries TRBV19 and TRBJ1-2, with 7 bases fitting TRBD1. This CDR3 has 13 amino acids. Trimming cost V 9 bases and J 4 bases; bases outside gene matches: 8. Per the germline V gene, CDR1 is LNHDA and CDR2 is SQIVND (reference sequence). The CDR3 DNA reads TGTGCCAGCGCCGACAGGGCCATCTATGGCTACACCTTC. It codes for CASADRAIYGYTF.

The chain recombines TRBV2 with TRBJ1-2; 8 bases are a match to TRBD1. After removal of 2 bases from V and 8 bases from J, the junction contained 4 bases not matched to a gene. CDR3 length: 13 amino acids. Germline V gene lookup returns CDR1 SNHLY and CDR2 FYNNEI. For the CDR3, the DNA is TGTGCCAGCAGTGAAACAGGGGGAAACGGCTACACCTTC. It codes for CASSETGGNGYTF.

The chain employs TRBV4-1 and TRBJ1-2; 7 bases fit TRBD1. This CDR3 region has 15 residues. V lost 2 bases to trimming and J lost 4 bases; unmatched junction nucleotides: 7. The germline V gene encodes CDR1 MGHRA and CDR2 YSYEKL. The CDR3 here is CASSQPDRAGYGYTF. CDR3 nucleotide sequence: TGCGCCAGCAGCCAACCCGACAGGGCTGGCTATGGCTACACCTTC.

The J gene is TRBJ2-7, the V gene TRBV7-2, with D maybe TRBD1 (8 bases). Germline V gene sequence: CDR1 SGHTA, CDR2 FQGNSA. V shed 5 bases and J shed 3 bases, with 17 bases lying between them. CDR3 length equals 15 residues. The CDR3 nucleotides are TGTGCCAGCAGCCTCACTACAGGGGGGGTCTACGAGCAGTACTTC. Protein sequence: CASSLTTGGVYEQYF.

Written as DNA, the CDR3 is TGTGCCAGCAGTTACAGTCCGTCCTACGAGCAGTACTTC. Translating it yields CASSYSPSYEQYF. V gene TRBV27 combines with J gene TRBJ2-7; no reliable D call. Germline CDR1 is MNHEY and CDR2 is SMNVEV (reference sequence). With 4 bases removed from V and 1 base from J, the gap between germline ends came to 8 bases. The CDR3 consists of 13 residues.

The rearrangement uses TRBV28 and TRBJ1-3; maybe TRBD1 (6 bases). Germline V gene lookup returns CDR1 MDHEN and CDR2 SYDVKM. The CDR3 contains 14 residues. Trimming took 2 bases from V and 14 from J, leaving 19 bases between them. The CDR3 is CASSLGQLETEVYF. The CDR3 nucleotides read TGTGCCAGCAGTTTAGGACAGCTGGAAACAGAGGTATATTTT.

The chain employs TRBV19 and TRBJ2-7; 10 nucleotides align to TRBD1. After removal of 4 bases from V and 3 bases from J, the junction contained 6 bases not matched to a gene. The CDR3 is 15 residues long. In germline, CDR1 is LNHDA, CDR2 SQIVND (reference sequence). The CDR3 sequence is CASSTRQGAFYEQYF. Here the CDR3 DNA reads TGTGCCAGTAGTACCCGACAGGGGGCGTTCTACGAGCAGTACTTC.

The V call is TRBV11-2, the J call TRBJ1-3; a weak D match, TRBD1 (5 bases). The CDR3 sequence is 13 residues long. The germline CDR1 and CDR2 sequences are SGHAT and FQNNGV. V shed 3 bases and J shed 2 bases, with 5 bases lying between them. The DNA of the CDR3 is TGTGCCAGCAGCTTCAGGGCTGGAAACACCATATATTTT. It codes for CASSFRAGNTIYF.

The gene calls are TRBV7-9 and TRBJ2-7, with TRBD1 matching 7 bases. J lost 6 bases, V lost 0 bases, and 5 bases had no gene match. Germline CDR1 and CDR2: SEHNR and FQNEAQ (reference sequence). The CDR3 has 14 residues. The CDR3: CASSLAQGVGEQYF. CDR3 bases: TGTGCCAGCAGCTTAGCCCAGGGGGTCGGCGAGCAGTACTTC.